The next 32 T cell receptor beta chains were all read from a single sample in a study of spatial heterogeneity in lung cancer. Regarding the study as a whole: How many expanded intratumoral alpha and beta TCRs were present tracked the tumor mutation count, which was a count of nonsynonymous mutations.

Regarding time point: sample taken at primary tumor resection. No antigen has been assigned to these receptors. TCRdb re-derived calls from the 5' RACE reads in MiXCR, one entry per CDR3 protein. The sample holds 9,900 or so distinct CDR3 sequences, under 8.5% seen once. Material: lung tumor tissue, obtained at surgery. These TCRs come from a male donor with early-stage non-small cell lung cancer.

This clonotype was seen repeatedly, ten times or more. The rearrangement uses TRBV20-1 and TRBJ2-1, with 11 positions matching TRBD1. Germline values: CDR1 DFQATT, CDR2 SNEGSKA (reference sequence). The CDR3 runs to 13 residues. J was trimmed by 9 bases and V by 6 bases; bases with no gene match: 7. The CDR3 loop is CSAGDRGKGEQFF. The DNA for the CDR3 is TGCAGTGCCGGGGACAGGGGGAAAGGTGAGCAGTTCTTC.

This clonotype occurred a few times. The chain uses TRBV10-3 and TRBJ1-3; no clear D gene. Germline V gene sequence: CDR1 ENHRY, CDR2 SYGVKD. The CDR3 has 14 amino acids. With 7 bases removed from V and 2 bases from J, the gap between germline ends came to 12 bases. The CDR3 loop is CAIKDTSAGNTIYF. The CDR3 nucleotides are TGTGCCATCAAAGACACTTCCGCTGGAAACACCATATATTTT.

This clonotype came up many times. The chain employs TRBV7-8 and TRBJ1-3; D might be TRBD1 (6 bases). With 3 bases removed from V and 1 base from J, the gap between germline ends came to 16 bases. There are 17 residues in the CDR3. Germline V gene sequence: CDR1 SGHVS, CDR2 FQNEAQ. The CDR3 reads CASSLGGQPKSGNTIYF. Written as DNA, the CDR3 is TGTGCCAGCAGCTTGGGAGGACAGCCCAAATCTGGAAACACCATATATTTT.

This clonotype was seen repeatedly, ten times or more. The J gene is TRBJ2-1, the V gene TRBV28; D uncertain. With 8 bases removed from V and 0 bases from J, the gap between germline ends came to 2 bases. From germline, CDR1 is MDHEN and CDR2 SYDVKM. This CDR3 is 11 amino acids long. The CDR3 sequence: CASLSYNEQFF. The CDR3 DNA reads TGTGCCAGCCTCTCCTACAATGAGCAGTTCTTC.

The V gene is TRBV6-1, the J gene TRBJ1-1; D is perhaps TRBD1 (5 bases). Trimming removed 0 bases from V and 4 bases from J, with 12 bases in between. The CDR3 runs to 15 residues. Germline V gives CDR1 MNHNS, CDR2 SASEGT. The CDR3 coding sequence is TGTGCCAGCAGTGAAGCGGGGGGTGTGGCCACTGAAGCTTTCTTT. Protein: CASSEAGGVATEAFF.

This clonotype was picked up a small number of times. V and J are TRBV20-1 and TRBJ2-3, with 10 bases fitting TRBD1. V was clipped by 5 bases and J by 2 bases; unmatched bases: 4. Germline values: CDR1 DFQATT, CDR2 SNEGSKA (reference sequence). This CDR3 comprises 14 residues. The CDR3 region has the DNA TGCAGTGCTCGGGACAGGGGAAACACAGATACGCAGTATTTT. Protein: CSARDRGNTDTQYF.

This clonotype was seen ten or more times. This rearrangement joins TRBV20-1 to TRBJ1-2; no definite D call. Germline V CDR1 and CDR2: DFQATT, SNEGSKA (reference sequence). The CDR3 totals 9 residues. Trimming cost V 1 base and J 8 bases, with 2 bases left between them. CDR3 sequence: CSARGGYTF. Written as DNA, the CDR3 is TGCAGTGCTAGAGGCGGCTACACCTTC.

This clonotype is medium-sized in the sample. This sequence joins TRBV5-5 and TRBJ1-5; D is unresolved. CDR1 is SGHKS and CDR2 is YYEKEE in the germline V gene (reference sequence). Between the trimmed V and J ends, which lost 2 bases and 0 bases, there was a span of 6 bases. The CDR3 runs to 14 residues. CDR3 nucleotides: TGTGCCAGCAGCTTACAGAATAGCAATCAGCCCCAGCATTTT. This translates into CASSLQNSNQPQHF.

This clonotype is judged medium-sized. The V and J genes are TRBV7-9 and TRBJ2-1; the match to TRBD2 covers 13 bases. The CDR3 covers 21 residues. Germline trimming cut 5 bases from V and 0 bases from J; bases unmatched to any gene: 16. Germline V gene data show CDR1 as SEHNR and CDR2 as FQNEAQ (reference sequence). CDR3 DNA sequence: TGTGCCAGCAGCCTCCAGAGCGGGACTAGCGGGATCCTGGTCTCCTACAATGAGCAGTTCTTC. Translating gives CASSLQSGTSGILVSYNEQFF.

The chain has TRBV6-6 and TRBJ1-5; D remains ambiguous. The V end lost 7 bases, the J end lost 5 bases, and 3 bases lay between the germline ends. This CDR3 is 10 amino acids long. Germline CDR1 is MNHNY and CDR2 is SVGAGI (reference sequence). CDR3 protein: CASNHQPQHF. The DNA of the CDR3 is TGTGCCAGCAACCATCAGCCCCAGCATTTT.

This clonotype showed up just a few times. This rearrangement joins TRBV6-6 to TRBJ2-3; 10 bases map to TRBD2. This CDR3 region has 17 residues. Germline CDR1 and CDR2: MNHNY and SVGAGI (reference sequence). V lost 0 bases, J lost 5 bases, and 8 bases stayed unmatched. CDR3 residues: CASSYSWLAGVKDTQYF. In DNA, the CDR3 is TGTGCCAGCAGTTACTCCTGGCTAGCGGGAGTAAAAGATACGCAGTATTTT.

This clonotype was observed many times. The rearrangement uses TRBV28 and TRBJ2-7; D uncertain. The V gene's germline CDR1 is MDHEN and CDR2 SYDVKM. The ends were cut back, 5 bases at V and 2 bases at J, with 16 bases in the middle. This CDR3 contains 15 residues. CDR3 nucleotide sequence: TGTGCCAGCAGTACTAACACCGGCTCCACCTACGAGCAGTACTTC. Amino acids: CASSTNTGSTYEQYF.

This clonotype was observed at least ten times. V usage is TRBV12-3 or TRBV12-4 and J usage is TRBJ2-6; the D is unclear. V lost 6 bases and J lost 0, with 6 bases in between. This CDR3 is 14 amino acids long. The CDR3 DNA is TGTGCCAGCAGCGGTTACTCTGGGGCCAACGTCCTGACTTTC. This translates into CASSGYSGANVLTF.

The chain uses TRBV10-3 and TRBJ2-7; D gene ambiguous. The V and J ends lost 10 bases and 0 bases respectively, with 19 bases between them. CDR1 is ENHRY and CDR2 is SYGVKD in the germline V gene. This CDR3 is 15 amino acids long. CDR3 region: CATLPFPGYSYEQYF. CDR3 in DNA: TGTGCCACCCTCCCATTCCCAGGATACTCCTACGAGCAGTACTTC.

The sample holds many counts of this clonotype. The rearrangement uses TRBV30 and TRBJ2-7; D is possibly TRBD2 (6 bases). Trimming removed 4 bases at V and 5 bases at J, with 21 bases between. The CDR3 sequence is 15 residues long. Germline V gene lookup returns CDR1 GTSNPN and CDR2 SVGIG (reference sequence). The CDR3 sequence is CAWTDPRRALNEQYF. In DNA, the CDR3 is TGTGCCTGGACGGATCCCCGGAGGGCCTTAAACGAGCAGTACTTC.

This clonotype has a count of ten or more. The V gene is TRBV10-3, the J gene TRBJ2-2; tentative D call: TRBD2 (5 bases). The V end was cut by 6 bases, the J end by 6 bases, with 17 bases between. Germline V lookup: CDR1 ENHRY, CDR2 SYGVKD. The CDR3 has 15 amino acids. CDR3 coding DNA: TGTGCCATCAGCGCAGCAGCGGAGTATCCCGGGGAGCTGTTTTTT. This sequence encodes CAISAAAEYPGELFF.

The chain uses TRBV7-3 and TRBJ2-1; D gene ambiguous. The CDR3 covers 16 residues. Trimming removed 1 base at V and 2 bases at J, with 12 bases between. Germline CDR1 SGHTA, CDR2 FQGTGA. The DNA for the CDR3 is TGTGCCAGCAGCTTAATCGGCCGGCTAGCCTACAATGAGCAGTTCTTC. This codes for CASSLIGRLAYNEQFF.

The chain uses TRBV7-2 and TRBJ2-2, with D perhaps assigned TRBD1 or TRBD2 (5 bases each). The V gene's germline CDR1 is SGHTA and CDR2 FQGNSA. The CDR3 has 14 residues. V was clipped by 6 bases and J by 1 base, with 9 bases between them. CDR3 coding DNA: TGTGCCAGCAGAAGGGACCTGAACACCGGGGAGCTGTTTTTT. Amino acid sequence: CASRRDLNTGELFF.

This clonotype was recorded at least ten times. The chain links TRBV2 to TRBJ2-7, with D unresolved. The CDR3 contains 11 residues. Germline CDR1 SNHLY, CDR2 FYNNEI. The V and J ends lost 6 bases and 0 bases respectively, with 3 bases between them. In DNA form, the CDR3 reads TGTGCCAGCAGGGTCTCCTACGAGCAGTACTTC. Encoded protein: CASRVSYEQYF.

This clonotype was seen only a few times. The V and J genes are TRBV3-1 and TRBJ2-7; TRBD2 agrees at 8 bases. After removal of 1 base from V and 12 bases from J, the junction contained 14 bases not matched to a gene. Germline V lookup: CDR1 LGHDT, CDR2 YNNKEL (reference sequence). CDR3 length equals 15 residues. CDR3 bases: TGTGCCAGCAGCCAAGGAGCAAGCGGGGGATCTTTACGGTACTTC. It codes for CASSQGASGGSLRYF.

The chain is built from TRBV7-6 and TRBJ2-1, with D unclear. Germline V CDR1 and CDR2: SGHVS, FNYEAQ. CDR3 length: 12 amino acids. Between the trimmed V and J ends, which lost 7 bases and 0 bases, there was a span of 4 bases. DNA of the CDR3: TGTGCCAGCACCGGCTCCTACAATGAGCAGTTCTTC. Translation: CASTGSYNEQFF.

This clonotype was observed a few times. The chain carries TRBV10-3 and TRBJ2-7; 7 bases match TRBD2. The germline CDR1 and CDR2 sequences are ENHRY and SYGVKD. J gave up 0 bases and V 3 bases, and 8 bases lay outside the gene matches. The CDR3 runs to 16 residues. DNA of the CDR3: TGTGCCATCAGTGACCCTACTAGCGTAAGCTCCTACGAGCAGTACTTC. Translated, it gives CAISDPTSVSSYEQYF.

This clonotype occurred many times. The rearrangement links TRBV6-5 to TRBJ2-7; D possibly corresponds to TRBD1 (6 bases). CDR1 is MNHEY, CDR2 SVGAGI, per germline. Trimming cost V 4 bases and J 6 bases, with 13 bases left between them. The CDR3 extends over 13 amino acids. CDR3 in amino acids: CASSLGTMSEQYF. CDR3 in DNA: TGTGCCAGCAGTTTAGGGACAATGAGCGAGCAGTACTTC.

The table lists this clonotype with many counts. The chain combines TRBV7-2 with TRBJ1-5; D perhaps matches TRBD1 (5 bases). The CDR3 contains 13 residues. V gave up 5 bases and J gave up 9 bases, with 14 bases separating them. Looked up from germline, CDR1 is SGHTA and CDR2 is FQGNSA. The CDR3 region has the DNA TGTGCCAGCAGCCTGGGGACTTCGCGGCCCCAGCATTTT. This translates into CASSLGTSRPQHF.

This clonotype was seen ten or more times. The rearrangement uses TRBV3-1 and TRBJ2-5; D is possibly TRBD1 (5 bases). V was cut by 1 base and J by 0 bases, with 6 bases left in between. This CDR3 spans 14 amino acids. The germline V gene has CDR1 LGHDT and CDR2 YNNKEL (reference sequence). The CDR3 here is CASSQGGHQETQYF. The CDR3, as DNA: TGTGCCAGCAGCCAAGGGGGCCACCAAGAGACCCAGTACTTC.

The rearrangement joins TRBV28 to TRBJ2-7; 7 bases are a match to TRBD1. V shed 4 bases, J shed 0 bases, and the junction held 9 bases outside the gene matches. CDR3 size: 16 residues. The germline gives CDR1 MDHEN, CDR2 SYDVKM. CDR3 region: CASSSFGDSSSYEQYF. DNA for the CDR3: TGTGCCAGCAGTTCTTTCGGGGACAGTAGCTCCTACGAGCAGTACTTC.

This clonotype came up a few times. The rearrangement uses TRBV20-1 and TRBJ2-3; D tentatively reads TRBD1 or TRBD2 (5 bases each). The germline V gene encodes CDR1 DFQATT and CDR2 SNEGSKA (reference sequence). The CDR3 loop spans 14 amino acids. V gave up 6 bases and J gave up 6 bases, with 19 bases separating them. The CDR3, as DNA: TGCAGTGCCGCCGGGACCCTCATCGGGGATACGCAGTATTTT. This gives the protein CSAAGTLIGDTQYF.

This clonotype has a count of ten or more. This chain links TRBV10-3 with TRBJ2-4; the D is unclear. V was cut by 0 bases and J by 0 bases, with 6 bases left in between. Germline V gives CDR1 ENHRY, CDR2 SYGVKD. This CDR3 region has 15 residues. The CDR3 is CAISESTVAKNIQYF. Here the CDR3 DNA reads TGTGCCATCAGTGAGTCAACTGTAGCCAAAAACATTCAGTACTTC.

This clonotype has at least ten counts. This chain connects TRBV27 to TRBJ2-7; D might be TRBD1 or TRBD2, each matching 5 bases. The CDR3 covers 15 residues. Germline V gene lookup returns CDR1 MNHEY and CDR2 SMNVEV (reference sequence). V was cut by 6 bases and J by 3 bases, with 18 bases left in between. In DNA form, the CDR3 reads TGTGCCAGCAGGATCTCGACAGTTGGGGGCTACGAGCAGTACTTC. Residues: CASRISTVGGYEQYF.

This clonotype was seen at least ten times. The gene calls are TRBV20-1 and TRBJ1-2, with D possibly being TRBD1 (5 bases). This CDR3 is built from 14 residues. Trimming cost V 0 bases and J 3 bases, with 11 bases left between them. CDR1 and CDR2 (germline): DFQATT, SNEGSKA (reference sequence). CDR3 coding DNA: TGCAGTGCTAGAGACGGACGGGGGGACTATGGCTACACCTTC. Its translation is CSARDGRGDYGYTF.

The CDR3 sequence is CASSYSGSDREPVYTF. The CDR3 DNA is TGTGCCAGCAGTTACTCGGGGTCGGACAGAGAGCCTGTATACACCTTC. The chain has TRBV6-5 and TRBJ1-2, with a tentative D call TRBD1 (6 bases). Germline values: CDR1 MNHEY, CDR2 SVGAGI. The CDR3 has 16 amino acids. Trimming pared 0 bases from V and 11 bases from J, leaving 22 bases between.

This clonotype was counted ten times or more. The chain joins TRBV2 to TRBJ1-5, with D perhaps TRBD1 (5 bases). Between the trimmed V and J ends, which lost 3 bases and 2 bases, there was a span of 11 bases. CDR1 and CDR2 (germline): SNHLY, FYNNEI. This CDR3 has 15 residues. The CDR3 loop is CASSEAGVGNQPQHF. The DNA for the CDR3 is TGTGCCAGCAGTGAGGCGGGGGTAGGCAATCAGCCCCAGCATTTT.